Below are 28 T cell receptor beta chains sequenced from a single sample in a study of OX40 agonist ivuxolimab in advanced cancers. Data came from immunoSEQ multiplex PCR; TCRdb stores just in-frame clones and leaves some out. The table has tens of thousands of clones, about 80% seen once. The specimen comprised CD4+ or CD8+ T cells sorted from blood, sampled in a trial of the OX40 agonist ivuxolimab. The receptor source for this set is an adult with an advanced solid tumor such as melanoma, head and neck, liver or kidney cancer.

The chain employs TRBV27 and TRBJ2-7; tentative D call: TRBD1 (5 bases). The CDR3 contains 14 residues. CDR1 is MNHEY and CDR2 is SMNVEV in the germline V gene (reference sequence). Trimming shortened V by 5 bases and J by 3 bases, and 14 bases separated the two germline ends. The CDR3 sequence is CASSPRGFGYEQYF. CDR3 sequence (DNA): TGTGCCAGCAGTCCTAGGGGTTTCGGCTACGAGCAGTACTTC.

The genes are TRBV30 and TRBJ2-6, with D uncertain. CDR3 length equals 15 residues. Germline CDR1 is GTSNPN and CDR2 is SVGIG (reference sequence). The V gene lost 0 bases and the J gene lost 5 bases, with 11 bases spanning the gap. CDR3 residues: CAWSVGRVRANVLTF. CDR3 bases: TGTGCCTGGAGTGTGGGCAGAGTCAGGGCCAACGTCCTGACTTTC.

The rearrangement uses TRBV7-6 and TRBJ2-7, with 9 bases that match TRBD1. The germline CDR1 and CDR2 sequences are SGHVS and FNYEAQ. The CDR3 is 14 amino acids. With 4 bases clipped from V and 2 bases from J, the junction kept 3 bases outside the gene matches. CDR3: CASSSRQGAYEQYF. Here the CDR3 DNA reads TGTGCCAGCAGCTCTAGACAGGGGGCCTACGAGCAGTACTTC. Combining the CDR3 with reference TRBV7-6 and TRBJ2-7 gives the whole variable domain GAGVSQSPRYKVTKRGQDVALRCDPISGHVSLYWYRQALGQGPEFLTYFNYEAQQDKSGLPNDRFSAERPEGSISTLTIQRTEQRDSAMYRCASSSRQGAYEQYFGPGTRLTVT.

The genes are TRBV5-1 and TRBJ2-7; perhaps TRBD1 as D (5 bases). Germline V gives CDR1 SGHRS, CDR2 YFSETQ. The CDR3 has 12 amino acids. V lost 0 bases, J lost 4 bases, and 5 bases lay in between. DNA of the CDR3: TGCGCCAGCAGCTTGGACAGGTACGAGCAGTACTTC. This encodes CASSLDRYEQYF. Variable domain in full (rest from reference TRBV5-1 and TRBJ2-7): KAGVTQTPRYLIKTRGQQVTLSCSPISGHRSVSWYQQTPGQGLQFLFEYFSETQRNKGNFPGRFSGRQFSNSRSEMNVSTLELGDSALYLCASSLDRYEQYFGPGTRLTVT.

The rearrangement uses TRBV18 and TRBJ2-1, with D perhaps TRBD2 (6 bases). The CDR3 is 17 residues long. CDR1 and CDR2 (germline): KGHSH, LQKENI. The V gene lost 3 bases and the J gene lost 10 bases, with 25 bases spanning the gap. The CDR3 sequence is CASSPLGSEGGEVEQFF. CDR3 DNA: TGTGCCAGCTCACCTCTGGGATCGGAGGGCGGGGAGGTAGAGCAGTTCTTC.

V gene TRBV29-1 combines with J gene TRBJ1-2; possible D gene TRBD1, 6 bases. Germline CDR1 is SQVTM and CDR2 is ANQGSEA. Trimming shortened V by 7 bases and J by 4 bases, and 22 bases separated the two germline ends. The CDR3 sequence is 15 residues long. The CDR3, as DNA: TGCAGCGCCCGAAGCACAGGGTTCGGATCCTATGGCTACACCTTC. Encoded protein: CSARSTGFGSYGYTF.

The chain is built from TRBV29-1 and TRBJ2-2, with D tentatively TRBD1 (6 bases). Germline lookup yields CDR1 SQVTM and CDR2 ANQGSEA. With 7 bases removed from V and 0 bases from J, the gap between germline ends came to 9 bases. This CDR3 is 13 amino acids long. CDR3 sequence (DNA): TGCAGCGGGGACAATTCGAACACCGGGGAGCTGTTTTTT. It encodes CSGDNSNTGELFF.

A few counts support this clone. This chain connects TRBV7-8 to TRBJ1-6; 10 nucleotides agree with TRBD1. The CDR3 loop spans 14 amino acids. Germline V CDR1 and CDR2: SGHVS, FQNEAQ. V was clipped by 5 bases and J by 10 bases; unmatched bases: 5. Written as DNA, the CDR3 is TGTGCCAGCAGCGGGACAGGGGTCCGATCACCCCTCCACTTT. Its protein is CASSGTGVRSPLHF.

As DNA, the CDR3 is TGTGCCAGCAGCTCCACCCACAGGGGTTTGGACGGCTACACCTTC. Translated: CASSSTHRGLDGYTF. This chain links TRBV5-6 with TRBJ1-2; TRBD1 agrees at 7 bases. This CDR3 is 15 amino acids long. Germline values: CDR1 SGHDT, CDR2 YYEEEE. V shed 3 bases, J shed 8 bases, and the junction held 13 bases outside the gene matches.

This chain uses TRBV2 with TRBJ2-3; 8 bases align to TRBD1. Germline lookup yields CDR1 SNHLY and CDR2 FYNNEI. The CDR3 length is 13 residues. Trimming at V came to 10 bases and at J to 3 bases, leaving 6 bases not matched to a gene. Here the CDR3 DNA reads TGTGCCACCATGGGGACAGGTACAGATACGCAGTATTTT. Translating it yields CATMGTGTDTQYF.

The chain uses TRBV15 and TRBJ2-7; tentatively, D is TRBD1 or TRBD2 (6 bases each). Germline V lookup: CDR1 LNHNV, CDR2 YYDKDF (reference sequence). The CDR3 consists of 14 residues. With 5 bases removed from V and 4 bases from J, the gap between germline ends came to 15 bases. The CDR3 sequence is CATSPDRGGYEQYF. The CDR3 DNA follows: TGTGCCACCAGCCCCGACAGAGGGGGGTACGAGCAGTACTTC. Using reference TRBV15 and TRBJ2-7 for the parts outside the CDR3, the full variable domain is DAMVIQNPRYQVTQFGKPVTLSCSQTLNHNVMYWYQQKSSQAPKLLFHYYDKDFNNEADTPDNFQSRRPNTSFCFLDIRSPGLGDTAMYLCATSPDRGGYEQYFGPGTRLTVT.

This chain links TRBV9 with TRBJ1-1; D is uncertain. Germline V gene lookup returns CDR1 SGDLS and CDR2 YYNGEE. The CDR3 contains 15 residues. Trimming removed 0 bases at V and 1 base at J, with 10 bases between. The CDR3, as DNA: TGTGCCAGCAGCGTAGGAGGATCAGCGAACACTGAAGCTTTCTTT. Protein product: CASSVGGSANTEAFF.

This sequence joins TRBV19 and TRBJ2-2, with D perhaps given as TRBD1 or TRBD2 (6 bases each). There are 16 residues in the CDR3. V shed 6 bases and J shed 6 bases, with 20 bases lying between them. The germline CDR1 and CDR2 sequences are LNHDA and SQIVND (reference sequence). DNA of the CDR3: TGTGCCAGTAGATTCGGTATAGGGGGGTTTGCCGGGGAGCTGTTTTTT. This translates into CASRFGIGGFAGELFF.

This chain connects TRBV4-1 to TRBJ1-2; the match to TRBD1 covers 10 bases. J was trimmed by 1 base and V by 3 bases; bases with no gene match: 5. The CDR3 runs to 16 residues. Germline assignment: CDR1 MGHRA and CDR2 YSYEKL. The CDR3 loop reads CASSHRTGGFNYGYTF. CDR3 DNA sequence: TGCGCCAGCAGCCACCGGACAGGGGGGTTTAACTATGGCTACACCTTC.

V gene TRBV5-4 combines with J gene TRBJ2-5; D unclear. Between the trimmed V and J ends, which lost 2 bases and 5 bases, there was a span of 10 bases. Germline loops: CDR1 SGHNT, CDR2 YYREEE (reference sequence). The CDR3 is made up of 13 amino acids. This CDR3 reads CASSFISGETQYF. DNA for the CDR3: TGTGCCAGCAGCTTTATCTCTGGGGAGACCCAGTACTTC.

V usage is TRBV7-9 and J usage is TRBJ2-5; 9 bases map to TRBD1. The CDR3 covers 14 residues. CDR1 SEHNR and CDR2 FQNEAQ come from the germline V gene (reference sequence). J lost 2 bases, V lost 6 bases, and 4 bases had no gene match. The DNA for the CDR3 is TGTGCCAGCAGAGCCGGGACAGGGCAAGAGACCCAGTACTTC. Amino acid sequence: CASRAGTGQETQYF. The complete variable domain, with remaining parts taken from reference TRBV7-9 and TRBJ2-5, reads DTGVSQNPRHKITKRGQNVTFRCDPISEHNRLYWYRQTLGQGPEFLTYFQNEAQLEKSRLLSDRFSAERPKGSFSTLEIQRTEQGDSAMYLCASRAGTGQETQYFGPGTRLLVL.

In its sample, this clone was seen a few times. The chain uses TRBV19 and TRBJ1-2, with a tentative D call TRBD1 (5 bases). Looked up from germline, CDR1 is LNHDA and CDR2 is SQIVND (reference sequence). The length of the CDR3 is 14 residues. The V and J ends lost 0 bases and 7 bases respectively, with 12 bases between them. The CDR3 DNA sequence: TGTGCCAGTAGTATAGAGGGGCGGGGAGTTGGCTACACCTTC. Amino acids: CASSIEGRGVGYTF.

The chain combines TRBV10-1 with TRBJ1-6; D is ambiguous. CDR1 and CDR2 from the germline V gene are WNHNN and SYGVQD (reference sequence). Trimming cost V 0 bases and J 7 bases, with 7 bases left between them. The CDR3 length is 14 residues. CDR3 sequence: CASSESIGNSPLHF. The CDR3 DNA sequence: TGCGCCAGCAGTGAGTCGATTGGGAATTCACCCCTCCACTTT.

The chain joins TRBV14 to TRBJ2-7; D might be TRBD2 (5 bases). Trimming removed 0 bases from V and 2 bases from J, with 11 bases in between. The CDR3 spans 15 residues. The V gene's germline CDR1 is SGHDN and CDR2 FVKESK. CDR3 nucleotide sequence: TGTGCCAGCAGCCAAGATACTAGAAGAGCCTACGAGCAGTACTTC. It yields the protein CASSQDTRRAYEQYF.

J is TRBJ2-2 and V is TRBV11-1; 9 bases align to TRBD1. CDR1 is SGHAT and CDR2 is FQDESV in the germline V gene (reference sequence). J was trimmed by 7 bases and V by 4 bases; bases with no gene match: 7. This CDR3 has 15 amino acids. CDR3 protein: CASSSTGQGNGELFF. CDR3 DNA: TGTGCCAGCAGCTCCACGGGACAGGGAAACGGGGAGCTGTTTTTT.

This clone was seen only a few times. The genes are TRBV5-1 and TRBJ2-7; TRBD1 or TRBD2 may be the D gene (5 bases each). Germline V gene sequence: CDR1 SGHRS, CDR2 YFSETQ. Trimming pared 5 bases from V and 6 bases from J, leaving 27 bases between. The CDR3 is 17 residues long. CDR3 nucleotide sequence: TGCGCCAGCAGGTCGAGTCCTTTGGGGGAGAGATTCAGCGAGCAGTACTTC. Translating it yields CASRSSPLGERFSEQYF.

The chain links TRBV4-1 to TRBJ2-2; a possible D gene is TRBD1 (5 bases). Trimming cost V 2 bases and J 2 bases, with 15 bases left between them. Germline loops: CDR1 MGHRA, CDR2 YSYEKL. This CDR3 region has 17 residues. CDR3 sequence reads: CASSQWGWDTNTGELFF. CDR3 coding DNA: TGCGCCAGCAGCCAATGGGGCTGGGATACAAACACCGGGGAGCTGTTTTTT.

J is TRBJ2-2 and V is TRBV12-1; the D call TRBD2 from the table was never checked on the DNA. TRBV12-1 is classified as a pseudogene. The CDR3 sequence is 19 residues long. The CDR3 coding sequence is TGTGCCAGCAGCCCCTGGGTAGCGGGGGGCCGTCTGGGCACCGGGGAGCTGTTTTTT. It codes for CASSPWVAGGRLGTGELFF.

This chain's CDR3 is CASSRSGTQGPQKYF. For the CDR3, the DNA is TGTGCCAGCAGCCGATCCGGGACTCAAGGTCCCCAAAAGTACTTC. V gene TRBV7-8 combines with J gene TRBJ2-7; perhaps TRBD2 as D (6 bases). The CDR3 is 15 amino acids. Germline V gene lookup returns CDR1 SGHVS and CDR2 FQNEAQ. The V gene lost 5 bases and the J gene lost 11 bases, with 25 bases spanning the gap.

This clone has a single count. The chain recombines TRBV9 with TRBJ1-5; possible D gene TRBD1, 6 bases. V was trimmed by 0 bases and J by 5 bases, leaving 9 bases between them. CDR3 size: 14 residues. Germline V gene data show CDR1 as SGDLS and CDR2 as YYNGEE. CDR3 sequence (DNA): TGTGCCAGCAGCGTAGACAGGGAGGATCAGCCCCAGCATTTT. It codes for CASSVDREDQPQHF.

The chain has TRBV6-1 and TRBJ2-2; possible D gene TRBD1, 6 bases. Deletions cut 7 bases from V and 1 base from J, with 13 bases between. The germline V gene encodes CDR1 MNHNS and CDR2 SASEGT. The CDR3 sequence is 15 residues long. CDR3 in amino acids: CASNLDRRNTGELFF. The CDR3 DNA reads TGTGCCAGCAACCTAGACAGGAGGAACACCGGGGAGCTGTTTTTT.

This rearrangement joins TRBV5-8 to TRBJ2-3; D perhaps matches TRBD1 (6 bases). V gave up 2 bases and J gave up 3 bases, with 13 bases separating them. This CDR3 contains 15 residues. Germline V gives CDR1 SGHTS, CDR2 YDEGEE. This chain's CDR3 is CASSLQGILTDTQYF. CDR3 sequence (DNA): TGTGCCAGCAGCTTACAGGGTATTCTTACAGATACGCAGTATTTT.

This clone has only one observation. The chain is built from TRBV6-5 and TRBJ1-1, with 8 bases lining up with TRBD1. Losses at the gene ends were 0 bases for V and 7 bases for J; bases not matched to a gene: 7. Germline V gene lookup returns CDR1 MNHEY and CDR2 SVGAGI. The CDR3 totals 15 residues. The CDR3 loop reads CASSYSGQGAVEAFF. CDR3 sequence (DNA): TGTGCCAGCAGTTACTCCGGACAGGGTGCGGTTGAAGCTTTCTTT.